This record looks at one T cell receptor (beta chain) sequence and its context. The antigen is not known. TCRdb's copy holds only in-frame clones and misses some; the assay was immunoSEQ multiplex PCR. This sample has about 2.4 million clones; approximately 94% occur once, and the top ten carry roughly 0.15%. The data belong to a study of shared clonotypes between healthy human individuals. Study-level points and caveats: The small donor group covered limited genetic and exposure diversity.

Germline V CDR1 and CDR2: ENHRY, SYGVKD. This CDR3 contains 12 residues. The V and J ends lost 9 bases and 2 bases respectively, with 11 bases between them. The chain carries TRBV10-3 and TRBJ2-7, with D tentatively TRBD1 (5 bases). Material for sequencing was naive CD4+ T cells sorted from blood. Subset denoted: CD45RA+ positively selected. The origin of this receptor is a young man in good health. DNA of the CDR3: TGTGCCATTTCTCGGACACCCTACGAGCAGTACTTC. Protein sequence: CAISRTPYEQYF.